This TCR beta chain was found in a study of blood T cells in healthy people across ages. There were at least 5.5 micrograms of total RNA extracted from every sample. General study points: TCR beta diversity correlated strongly with naive T cell percentage. Unsorted PBMC input precluded a conclusive naive versus antigen-experienced comparison.

On this clonotype itself: Its antigen is currently unknown.

PCR was performed a second time for roughly 7 to 11 cycles using a sample-barcoded 5' primer and a J-beta primer mix. Each of the cDNA molecules was tagged by a template-switch adaptor with 12 random nucleotides. A single record per CDR3 protein comes from TCRdb applying MiXCR to the 5' RACE reads. The data contain fewer than 2,000,000 distinct CDR3 sequences, 39% of them seen just once; the ten biggest clones take up under 30%. Sequencing used blood. The clonotype was recovered from a human donor in good health.

The CDR3 reads CASSLGQGVWADMQYF. In DNA, the CDR3 is TGTGCCAGCAGTTTGGGTCAGGGGGTGTGGGCAGATATGCAATATTTT. This chain joins TRBV12-3 or TRBV12-4 and TRBJ2-3; 7 bases fit TRBD1. The CDR3 consists of 16 residues. With V trimmed by 3 bases and J by 15 bases, 21 bases remained unmatched.